This T cell receptor beta chain was found in a study of blood T cell repertoires in COVID-19 (TCRdb year 2020). Background for the entire study: Samples from collaborators originated in the United States, Italy and Spain and spanned both the acute and convalescent phases of COVID-19. The material from the prospective study consisted of cDNA or gDNA derived from T cells, B-cell-depleted T cells, or PBMCs. Deeply sampled blood TCRbeta repertoires from subjects exposed to, actively infected with, or recovered from COVID-19 were included in the dataset. A freely available public database, intended as a resource for researchers studying the immune response to SARS-CoV-2, is where the repertoires were released. The samples were drawn from the first 160 participants of the ongoing ImmuneRACE study and from more than 1,000 subjects provided by 6 global collaborators. The sample metadata nearly always contained a de-identified subject ID, COVID-19 status, age in years and sex. HLA class I and class II types, where available, came from metadata supplied by the sample provider rather than from assay-based typing.

Each collaborating institution followed its own protocols to collect whole blood in K2EDTA tubes. For TCRbeta analysis, collaborators shipped samples as frozen whole blood, isolated PBMCs, or DNA extracted from either of those sample types. CDR1 and CDR2 (DFQATT, SNEGSKA) derive from the germline V gene (reference sequence). Including the terminal cysteine and phenylalanine, the CDR3 comprises 11 residues. Only CDR3 DNA is held: 33 bases, read in frame from base 1. V and J are truncated by 1 base and 3 bases respectively, leaving an intervening sequence of 3 bases. The investigation overall reported the following: The quantity of clinical and demographic metadata differed by source and by participant and was supplied without curation.

This clone appeared once. This clone's antigen is unknown. Nothing much larger sits one base from this clone, and base qualities are not available. TCRbeta CDR3 regions were amplified from genomic DNA using the immunoSEQ Assay, a bias-controlled multiplex PCR. The paper's data handling went like this. Nucleated cell counts per sample were estimated from amplification of reference gene primers within the assay. Sequence reads were collapsed and filtered to measure the absolute abundance of every unique TCRbeta CDR3 rearrangement. For each sample, productive Simpson clonality was calculated as the square root of Simpson's diversity index over productive rearrangements. Drawn from immuneACCESS, this table holds only the in-frame rearrangements with V and J called that TCRdb kept. Clones are partly lost; checked studies trace under half to an unresolved V gene and leave the rest unexplained. D and trimming were read from the DNA, whereas the V and J calls and clone size are those reported in that table. The sample contains 150,000 to 200,000 clones, 85% of them found a single time. 2.5% to 4% of the sample belongs to the ten largest clones.

The chain is assembled from TRBV20-1 and TRBJ1-2; no D gene can be assigned with confidence. The TCR originated in a human donor with acute or convalescent COVID-19. The donor label of this sample is uncertain. The sample was peripheral blood. The nucleotide sequence is given as TGCAGTGCTAGAGCCGACTATGGCTACACCTTC. It translates as CSARADYGYTF.